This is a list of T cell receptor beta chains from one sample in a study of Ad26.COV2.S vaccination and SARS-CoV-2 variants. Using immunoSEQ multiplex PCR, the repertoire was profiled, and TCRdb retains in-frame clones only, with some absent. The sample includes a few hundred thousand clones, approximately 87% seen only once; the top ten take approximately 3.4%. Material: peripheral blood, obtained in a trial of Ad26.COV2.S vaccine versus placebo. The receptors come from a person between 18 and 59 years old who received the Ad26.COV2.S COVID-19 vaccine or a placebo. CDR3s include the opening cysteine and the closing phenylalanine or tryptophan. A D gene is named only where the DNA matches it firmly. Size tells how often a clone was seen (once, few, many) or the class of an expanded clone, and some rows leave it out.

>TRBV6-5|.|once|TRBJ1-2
TGTGCCAGCAGTTACTCGGGGCCCCCAAAGGGCTATGGCTACACCTTC
CASSYSGPPKGYGYTF
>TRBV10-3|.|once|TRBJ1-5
TGTGCCATCAGGGCGGGGGTACAAAGCAATCAGCCCCAGCATTTT
CAIRAGVQSNQPQHF
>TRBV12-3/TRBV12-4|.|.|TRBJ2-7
TGTGCCAGCAGTTTTAGTGGGTCCTACGAGCAGTACTTC
CASSFSGSYEQYF
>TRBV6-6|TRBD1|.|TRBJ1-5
TGTGCCAGCAGTTACTCAGGGACAGGGAGTCAGCCCCAGCATTTT
CASSYSGTGSQPQHF
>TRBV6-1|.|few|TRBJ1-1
TGTGCCAGCAGTGAAGGGAGGGTCCGGGCTTTCTTT
CASSEGRVRAFF
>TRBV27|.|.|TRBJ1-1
TGTGCCAGCAAGAAAAACTCGGACACTGAAGCTTTCTTT
CASKKNSDTEAFF
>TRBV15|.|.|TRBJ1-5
TGTGCCACCAGCAGAGATGACAGGCCGAATCAGCCCCAGCATTTT
CATSRDDRPNQPQHF
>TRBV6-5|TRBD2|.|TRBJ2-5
TGTGCCAGAGGGTCCGGGGAGGGAATCAGAGAGACCCAGTACTTC
CARGSGEGIRETQYF
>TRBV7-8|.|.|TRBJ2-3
TGTGCCAGCAGCTTTGGGACTAGCACAGATACGCAGTATTTT
CASSFGTSTDTQYF
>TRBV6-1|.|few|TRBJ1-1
TGTGCCAGCAGTGAATGGGAGAACACTGAAGCTTTCTTT
CASSEWENTEAFF
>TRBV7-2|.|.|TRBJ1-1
TGTGCCAGCAGCTCCTCCAGGGGACCCACCGAAGCTTTCTTT
CASSSSRGPTEAFF
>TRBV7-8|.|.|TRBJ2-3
TGTGCCAGCAGCTTCCTAGTTCTAGATACGCAGTATTTT
CASSFLVLDTQYF
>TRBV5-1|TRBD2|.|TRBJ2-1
TGCGCCAGCAGCTTGATGGCTAGCGGGAGAGGGGGTCTGGATGAGCAGTTCTTC
CASSLMASGRGGLDEQFF
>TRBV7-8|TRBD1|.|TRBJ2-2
TGTGCCAGCAGCGCCGGGACAGGGGGCACCGGGGAGCTGTTTTTT
CASSAGTGGTGELFF
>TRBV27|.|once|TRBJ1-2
TGTGCCAGCCATCCCTCAGGATCCTATGGCTACACCTTC
CASHPSGSYGYTF
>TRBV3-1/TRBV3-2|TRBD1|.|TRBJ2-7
TGTGCCAGCAGCCAACGAGGGGGCGGTTTCGACGAGCAGTACTTC
CASSQRGGGFDEQYF